This T cell receptor beta chain was recorded in a study of shared clonotypes between healthy human individuals (dated by TCRdb to the early 2020s). Turning to the overall study: Three men and a couple of women, aged 18 to 49 years, made up the cohort. For each donor, three plates each were used for CD4 naive and CD4 memory, two plates were used for CD8 naive, and one plate was used for CD8 memory. Blood TCR repertoires of five healthy adults were deeply sequenced to estimate repertoire size and the extent of clonotype sharing between individuals. To increase sequencing depth and limit assay-specific biases, TCR repertoire library preparation and sequencing were carried out by different laboratories using diverse techniques. Between about 0.8 and 9.5 billion PBMCs per donor were obtained by leukapheresis.

There are a few counts of this clone. Its antigen remains unidentified. Base quality data are lacking; no much larger clone is found one base away. The CDR3 covers 14 residues, taking in both the cysteine and the phenylalanine. Only CDR3 DNA is held: 42 bases, read in frame from base 1. Trimming removed 7 bases from V and 8 bases from J, leaving 23 bases between the germline ends. Looking up the germline V gene (reference sequence) yields CDR1 GTSNPN and CDR2 SVGIG. TCR CDR3 regions were amplified from genomic DNA by multiplex PCR using the deep immunoSEQ assay. Extracted genomic DNA from each cell subset was spread evenly across all wells of several immunoSEQ 96-well plates, with each plate serving as a replicate. Each replicate PCR for sorted subsets received roughly 200 ng genomic DNA, equal to 30,000 or so T cell genomes. Purified libraries were measured with a Qubit 3.0 fluorometer, size-checked on a Bioanalyzer 2100, and measured again with the KAPA Library Quantification kit. Every immunoSEQ 96-well plate was sequenced on a separate single-read 150-cycle Illumina NextSeq 550 flow cell. Per the source publication's procedure: The immunoSEQ output contained only junctional sequences without quality scores, so filtering could not match that applied to full-length reads. Sequences were annotated with PyIR, a Python wrapper for IgBLAST v1.9, using IMGT germline references to assign V/J genes and CDR3. Reads were removed for weak V/J assignments (E-value above 1e-6), missing CDR3, stop codons, out-of-frame junctions, or ambiguous translated residues. A V3J clonotype was defined by an identical inferred V gene, J gene, and CDR3 amino acid sequence. Percentage overlap between repertoires was calculated by dividing the number of shared unique clonotypes by the size of the smaller repertoire. Three approaches were used to assess repertoire richness: RTK rarefaction, the Chao1 estimator, and Recon v2.1 estimates of unobserved clonotypes. OLGA was used to compute generation probabilities for all TCRbeta clonotypes that the gDNA method yielded from a handful of donors. Sourced from immuneACCESS, this table was stored by TCRdb with only in-frame sequences that have V and J called. A share of the clones is absent; for the studies checked, an unresolved V gene accounts for under half, and the remainder has no known explanation. The V and J calls and clone size are taken from that table; D and trimming were inferred from the DNA. The sample table contains millions of clones; only one count was recorded for approximately 95% of them. 0.13% of the sample is taken by the ten largest.

What the authors observed across the whole study: Larger estimated clonotype richness was generally found for naive subsets than for memory subsets. Based on pairwise subsampling, the degree of clonotype sharing among donors was expected to be affected by sequencing depth. Because the study included a small number of donors, the genetic and exposure-history diversity represented was limited. Only blood was sampled, and tissue TCR repertoires likely differ from those in blood. Compared with non-shared clonotypes, clonotypes shared by all four sorted-subset donors had higher generation probabilities. Even with the large sequencing depth, rarefaction of the sorted-subset datasets indicated that sequencing was incomplete. About 4.5% of naive CD4, 3.5% of naive CD8, about 2.1% of memory CD4, and less than 0.45% of memory CD8 clonotypes were shared across several donors.

Donors were healthy HIV-negative adults with no recently reported acute infections or vaccinations. All donors were Caucasian adults living in Nashville, Tennessee, USA. CD4+ T cells were enriched by magnetic negative selection; naive cells were then positively selected on CD45RA, and the negative fraction formed the memory subset. After blood collection by leukapheresis, PBMCs were isolated using Ficoll-Histopaque density gradient centrifugation and then cryopreserved in the vapor phase of liquid nitrogen. Purity and quantity of every magnetically sorted T cell population were checked by analytical flow cytometry. From each sorted fraction, genomic DNA was isolated and quantified by UV absorbance on a Nanodrop 2000c.

The chain is made from TRBV30 and TRBJ1-2; TRBD1 is perhaps the D gene, given 6 matching bases. The source of this sequence is a man aged 18 to 29 in good health. Sequencing used naive CD4+ T cells sorted from blood. The cell subset or site tag for this specimen amounts to: CD45RA+ positively selected. CDR3 loop: CASWGTGRTGGYTF. The DNA reads TGTGCCTCCTGGGGAACAGGGCGGACGGGGGGCTACACCTTC.